The rows below give T cell receptor beta chains drawn from one sample of a study of T cell changes during pregnancy in multiple sclerosis. The protocol was immunoSEQ multiplex PCR, while the TCRdb copy is restricted to in-frame clones and leaves out a portion. The sample has 70,000 to 85,000 clones, about 91% seen once. The input for sequencing was peripheral blood, taken before pregnancy. Receptors were obtained from a female donor with multiple sclerosis, enrolled in a pregnancy study. Both conserved end residues are part of each CDR3. D genes are given only for firm matches. Clone sizes are given selectively: once, few, many, or a class where the clone is expanded.

v_gene: TRBV5-1; j_gene: TRBJ2-7; d_gene: -; abundance: -; CDR3aa: CASSPVPSSYEQYF; CDR3nt: TGCGCCAGCAGCCCGGTGCCAAGCTCCTACGAGCAGTACTTC
v_gene: TRBV18; j_gene: TRBJ1-5; d_gene: -; abundance: -; CDR3aa: CASSRGDGNQPQHF; CDR3nt: TGTGCCAGCTCACGGGGGGACGGTAATCAGCCCCAGCATTTT
v_gene: TRBV6-1; j_gene: TRBJ2-7; d_gene: -; abundance: -; CDR3aa: CASQGLSAYEQYF; CDR3nt: TGTGCCAGCCAGGGACTTTCCGCCTACGAGCAGTACTTC
v_gene: TRBV6-1; j_gene: TRBJ2-3; d_gene: TRBD2; abundance: -; CDR3aa: CASSGTSGSITDTQYF; CDR3nt: TGTGCCAGCAGTGGAACTAGCGGGTCCATCACAGATACGCAGTATTTT
v_gene: TRBV5-1; j_gene: TRBJ2-2; d_gene: -; abundance: once; CDR3aa: CASSLETGNTGELFF; CDR3nt: TGCGCCAGCAGCTTGGAGACGGGGAACACCGGGGAGCTGTTTTTT
v_gene: TRBV11-2; j_gene: TRBJ1-2; d_gene: -; abundance: -; CDR3aa: CASSLGARAMGANYGYTF; CDR3nt: TGTGCCAGCAGCTTAGGAGCGCGGGCCATGGGCGCTAACTATGGCTACACCTTC
v_gene: TRBV11-2; j_gene: TRBJ2-7; d_gene: -; abundance: -; CDR3aa: CASSLERGSYEQYF; CDR3nt: TGTGCCAGCAGCTTAGAAAGGGGATCCTACGAGCAGTACTTC
v_gene: TRBV27; j_gene: TRBJ1-4; d_gene: -; abundance: -; CDR3aa: CASSLTGIRSPEKLFF; CDR3nt: TGTGCCAGCAGTTTAACAGGGATCCGGAGTCCTGAAAAACTGTTTTTT
v_gene: TRBV10-3; j_gene: TRBJ1-4; d_gene: -; abundance: once; CDR3aa: CAISPIIRDFNEKLFF; CDR3nt: TGTGCCATCAGTCCTATTATCCGGGACTTTAATGAAAAACTGTTTTTT
v_gene: TRBV19; j_gene: TRBJ1-2; d_gene: -; abundance: -; CDR3aa: CASSIQGRDLGYGYTF; CDR3nt: TGTGCCAGTAGTATACAGGGGAGGGATCTGGGCTATGGCTACACCTTC
v_gene: TRBV5-1; j_gene: TRBJ2-2; d_gene: TRBD1; abundance: -; CDR3aa: CASSTDRAVGELFF; CDR3nt: TGCGCCAGCAGTACTGACAGGGCGGTCGGGGAGCTGTTTTTT
v_gene: TRBV11-2; j_gene: TRBJ2-7; d_gene: TRBD1; abundance: -; CDR3aa: CASSTLQGVGEQYF; CDR3nt: TGTGCCAGCAGCACCCTACAGGGGGTCGGGGAGCAGTACTTC
v_gene: TRBV9; j_gene: TRBJ2-7; d_gene: -; abundance: -; CDR3aa: CASSEGVSYEQYF; CDR3nt: TGTGCCAGCAGCGAGGGAGTCTCCTACGAGCAGTACTTC